This TCR beta chain was found in a study of blood T cells in healthy people across ages. Germline V CDR1 and CDR2: MGHDK, SYGVNS. The CDR3 is made up of 18 amino acids. V lost 2 bases and J lost 0; bases outside the gene matches: 6. A second roughly 7 to 11 cycle PCR used barcoded and J-beta primers. Each cDNA molecule carried a tag from a template-switch adaptor that contained 12 random nucleotides. TCRdb itself ran the 5' RACE reads through MiXCR, one entry per CDR3 protein. This sample has approximately 360,000 distinct CDR3 sequences, with 45% to 65% found just once. The chain combines TRBV25-1 with TRBJ2-6, with 8 bases matching TRBD1. This TCR was sampled from a man aged 55-75 years in good health. The sample comprised blood. The CDR3 is CASSEAGQALSGANVLTF. As DNA, the CDR3 is TGTGCCAGCAGTGAAGCGGGACAGGCCCTCTCTGGGGCCAACGTCCTGACTTTC.